Following are 7 T cell receptor beta chains from one sample sequenced in a study of breast tumors, draining lymph nodes, adjacent tissues. TCRdb re-derived calls from the multiplex PCR reads in MiXCR, one entry per CDR3 protein. The sample shows about 130,000 distinct CDR3 sequences, around 21% of them seen only once. Axillary draining lymph nodes of breast cancer patients supplied the node samples. The sequencing sample was made of axillary lymph node tissue. These receptors were collected from a female donor with breast cancer. Some clones in this sample may be carry-over from other donors' samples.

The rearrangement links TRBV6-1 to TRBJ2-2; a possible D gene is TRBD2 (6 bases). Trimming took 5 bases from V and 7 from J, leaving 11 bases between them. The CDR3 is 13 residues long. Germline V gene data show CDR1 as MNHNS and CDR2 as SASEGT. The CDR3 spells CASSRELVGELFF. The DNA of the CDR3 is TGTGCCAGCAGTCGGGAGCTCGTCGGGGAGCTGTTTTTT.

With regard to this clonotype: A read error is possible here, since a much larger clone lies one base away. V is TRBV6-5 and J is TRBJ2-1; perhaps TRBD1 as D (5 bases). Looked up from germline, CDR1 is MNHEY and CDR2 is SVGAGI. There are 13 residues in the CDR3. V was pared by 10 bases and J by 3 bases, with 13 bases between. The CDR3 nucleotides read TGTGCCACCAGGGATTGGTGCTACAATGAGCAGTTCTTC. Translated, it gives CATRDWCYNEQFF.

This clonotype has at least ten counts. The genes are TRBV20-1 and TRBJ1-5; D remains unclear. Trimming shortened V by 6 bases and J by 1 base, and 19 bases separated the two germline ends. The CDR3 totals 16 residues. Germline loops: CDR1 DFQATT, CDR2 SNEGSKA (reference sequence). Written as DNA, the CDR3 is TGCAGTGCCGTCTCGACCCACCCAATGAGCAATCAGCCCCAGCATTTT. Protein: CSAVSTHPMSNQPQHF.

The table lists this clonotype with many counts. This chain uses TRBV15 with TRBJ1-5, with D unclear. Trimming left V 0 bases short and J 5 bases short, with 2 bases between. This CDR3 region has 12 residues. CDR1 is LNHNV, CDR2 YYDKDF, per germline (reference sequence). The CDR3 DNA is TGTGCCACCAGCAGAGAGGATCAGCCCCAGCATTTT. Encoded protein: CATSREDQPQHF. Together with reference TRBV15 and TRBJ1-5, the CDR3 gives the full variable domain: DAMVIQNPRYQVTQFGKPVTLSCSQTLNHNVMYWYQQKSSQAPKLLFHYYDKDFNNEADTPDNFQSRRPNTSFCFLDIRSPGLGDTAMYLCATSREDQPQHFGDGTRLSIL.

This clonotype was detected many times. The chain joins TRBV10-2 to TRBJ2-5; tentative D call: TRBD2 (6 bases). Germline CDR1 is WSHSY and CDR2 is SAAADI. The CDR3 runs to 13 residues. Between the trimmed V and J ends, which lost 4 bases and 3 bases, there was a span of 9 bases. CDR3 in DNA: TGCGCCAGCAGTGTACGGGGGAAAGAGACCCAGTACTTC. Translation gives CASSVRGKETQYF.

Ten or more counts support this clonotype. The genes are TRBV10-2 and TRBJ2-1; D ambiguous. The germline V gene encodes CDR1 WSHSY and CDR2 SAAADI. The CDR3 has 14 amino acids. The V end lost 2 bases, the J end lost 6 bases, and 11 bases lay between the germline ends. The CDR3 is CASSEPVTGNEQFF. CDR3 DNA: TGCGCCAGCAGTGAGCCCGTAACGGGCAATGAGCAGTTCTTC.

This clonotype was counted at least ten times. The V gene is TRBV27, the J gene TRBJ2-1; 13 bases fit TRBD2. V trimming: 7 bases; J trimming: 10 bases; junction bases outside the gene matches: 16. The germline V gene has CDR1 MNHEY and CDR2 SMNVEV (reference sequence). This CDR3 region has 17 residues. CDR3 sequence reads: CASNRQTGTSGTGEQFF. CDR3 sequence (DNA): TGTGCCAGCAATCGCCAAACCGGGACTAGCGGGACGGGGGAGCAGTTCTTC.